These 8 T cell receptor beta chains originate from one sample sequenced in a study of radiotherapy plus CTLA-4 blockade in lung cancer. Data came from immunoSEQ multiplex PCR; TCRdb stores just in-frame clones and leaves some out. The sample has about 43,000 clones, roughly 64% seen once; the top ten hold around a quarter. The sample was peripheral blood, taken from a patient treated with radiotherapy plus ipilimumab. These receptors were taken from a human donor with non-small cell lung cancer who had a partial response to radiotherapy plus ipilimumab.

The rearrangement uses TRBV11-2 and TRBJ2-6; D call uncertain. Trimming stripped 4 bases from V and 4 bases from J, with 11 bases between. The CDR3 is 15 amino acids. Germline lookup yields CDR1 SGHAT and CDR2 FQNNGV. The CDR3, as DNA: TGTGCCAGCAGCTACCAGGTTTCAGGGGCCAACGTCCTGACTTTC. It is translated as CASSYQVSGANVLTF.

This chain joins TRBV6-6 and TRBJ1-5; no clear D gene. This CDR3 contains 15 residues. Germline V gene sequence: CDR1 MNHNY, CDR2 SVGAGI (reference sequence). Trimming took off 2 bases at V and 2 bases at J, with 10 bases between the two ends. CDR3: CASSYEALGNQPQHF. The CDR3 DNA reads TGTGCCAGCAGTTACGAGGCTTTGGGCAATCAGCCCCAGCATTTT.

The genes are TRBV19 and TRBJ1-5; D is unclear. The CDR3 covers 11 residues. The V gene's germline CDR1 is LNHDA and CDR2 SQIVND (reference sequence). The germline V and J ends were trimmed by 7 bases and 7 bases, with 8 bases remaining between them. The CDR3 DNA is TGTGCCAGTACTGGCGGACAGCCCCAGCATTTT. Translating it yields CASTGGQPQHF. Complete variable domain (other parts from reference TRBV19 and TRBJ1-5): DGGITQSPKYLFRKEGQNVTLSCEQNLNHDAMYWYRQDPGQGLRLIYYSQIVNDFQKGDIAEGYSVSREKKESFPLTVTSAQKNPTAFYLCASTGGQPQHFGDGTRLSIL.

V gene TRBV15 combines with J gene TRBJ2-1; 10 bases are a match to TRBD2. Germline assignment: CDR1 LNHNV and CDR2 YYDKDF (reference sequence). This CDR3 comprises 15 residues. The J segment lost 6 bases and the V segment lost 0 bases, leaving 2 bases of the junction unmatched. CDR3 in amino acids: CATSRELAGLNEQFF. The CDR3 DNA sequence: TGTGCCACCAGCAGAGAACTAGCGGGGCTCAATGAGCAGTTCTTC.

This chain links TRBV7-3 with TRBJ1-2, with 7 bases aligning to TRBD1. The CDR3 contains 16 residues. From germline, CDR1 is SGHTA and CDR2 FQGTGA. Trimming took 0 bases from V and 3 from J; bases not matched to a gene: 7. This chain's CDR3 is CASSLTGPGTDYGYTF. The CDR3 DNA reads TGTGCCAGCAGCTTAACGGGTCCCGGGACAGACTATGGCTACACCTTC.

V usage is TRBV4-3 and J usage is TRBJ1-6, with no clear D. The germline V gene encodes CDR1 LGHNA and CDR2 YSLEER. The CDR3 is 16 amino acids. V gave up 0 bases and J gave up 7 bases, with 13 bases separating them. The CDR3, as DNA: TGCGCCAGCAGCCAAGATCTTGGACGGGAAAATTCACCCCTCCACTTT. Its protein product is CASSQDLGRENSPLHF.

The chain carries TRBV18 and TRBJ1-1, with D unclear. Trimming left V 5 bases short and J 1 base short, with 11 bases between. Germline CDR1 is KGHSH and CDR2 is LQKENI. CDR3 length equals 14 residues. In DNA form, the CDR3 reads TGTGCCAGCTCATTTGCGACGGGGAACACTGAAGCTTTCTTT. This translates into CASSFATGNTEAFF.

The gene calls are TRBV4-1 and TRBJ2-1, with 7 bases that match TRBD2. The V and J ends lost 1 base and 10 bases, in that order; junction bases with no gene match: 13. The CDR3 is 16 amino acids. Looked up from germline, CDR1 is MGHRA and CDR2 is YSYEKL. The CDR3 region is CASSQGPAGPPQEQFF. The CDR3 DNA reads TGCGCCAGCAGCCAAGGTCCAGCGGGACCCCCCCAGGAGCAGTTCTTC.